These T cell receptor beta chains were read from a single sample in a study of cytomegalovirus exposure and HLA in healthy donors. Here immunoSEQ multiplex PCR was the method, and the copy in TCRdb shows in-frame clones only, minus some. The sample lists approximately 82,000 clones; roughly 96% were seen once. Sequenced material: PBMCs. These receptors all come from a woman under 30 in good health and CMV-seronegative. Each CDR3 is given with its conserved first and last residue. The D gene is left open where the match is weak. Clone size is shown for a subset of rows, as once, few, many or a class of expanded clone.

size	length	V	J	D	DNA	CDR3
.	15	TRBV6-5	TRBJ2-7	TRBD2	TGTGCCAGCAGCCTAGCGGGAGGCCCCTCCTACGAGCAGTACTTC	CASSLAGGPSYEQYF
.	15	TRBV6-5	TRBJ2-7	TRBD1	TGTGCCAGCAGTACCCCGGGCAGGGGGCTCGACGAGCAGTACTTC	CASSTPGRGLDEQYF
once	15	TRBV29-1	TRBJ2-1	.	TGCAGCGTTTTCTCCCCCGGTCACTCCTACAATGAGCAGTTCTTC	CSVFSPGHSYNEQFF
.	15	TRBV9	TRBJ2-3	TRBD2	TGTGCCAGCAGCTTGACTAGCGGGAGCACAGATACGCAGTATTTT	CASSLTSGSTDTQYF
.	14	TRBV5-1	TRBJ2-3	.	TGCGCCAGCAGCTCGGATGGAGGGAAAGATACGCAGTATTTT	CASSSDGGKDTQYF
few	12	TRBV5-1	TRBJ1-2	.	TGCGCCAGCAGCTTGAAAGCGGAGGGCTACACCTTC	CASSLKAEGYTF
.	13	TRBV10-3	TRBJ2-7	.	TGTGCCATCAGTGCGACTTCCGGGAACGAGCAGTACTTC	CAISATSGNEQYF
.	14	TRBV5-4	TRBJ2-1	.	TGTGCCAGCAGCTTGGAGGGCGGGGACAATGAGCAGTTCTTC	CASSLEGGDNEQFF
.	13	TRBV14	TRBJ2-7	.	TGTGCCAGCAGCCAACAGGGTGGGCTCGAGCAGTACTTC	CASSQQGGLEQYF
.	14	TRBV6-5	TRBJ2-1	TRBD2	TGTGCCAGCAGTTACGGACGCCTAGCGGATACGCAGTTCTTC	CASSYGRLADTQFF
.	11	TRBV5-4	TRBJ2-7	.	TGTGCCAGCAGCTTGGATAACGAGCAGTACTTC	CASSLDNEQYF
.	18	TRBV25-1	TRBJ2-7	TRBD1	TGTGCCAGCAGTGAATTGGGACAGGGGGCACCTTCCTCCTACGAGCAGTACTTC	CASSELGQGAPSSYEQYF
.	17	TRBV7-2	TRBJ2-5	TRBD1	TGTGCCAGCAGCTCCTCGAGCCGCGGGACAGGTAGAGAGACCCAGTACTTC	CASSSSSRGTGRETQYF
.	17	TRBV28	TRBJ2-2	TRBD1	TGTGCCAGCAGGCCCCCTACAGGGGGCGTCGGATCCGGGGAGCTGTTTTTT	CASRPPTGGVGSGELFF
.	12	TRBV6-4	TRBJ1-1	TRBD1	TGTGCCAGCAGTGAAACAGGGGGTGAAGCTTTCTTT	CASSETGGEAFF
.	17	TRBV4-1	TRBJ1-5	TRBD1	TGCGCCAGCAGCCAAGATGACAGGGGGCATAGCAATCAGCCCCAGCATTTT	CASSQDDRGHSNQPQHF
.	14	TRBV4-1	TRBJ1-2	.	TGCGCCAGCAGCCCCTCGGAAGCGAACTATGGCTACACCTTC	CASSPSEANYGYTF
.	19	TRBV27	TRBJ1-6	.	TGTGCCAGTCGCGCGTCGAGCTCCCGTATTAGCTCCTATAATTCACCCCTCCACTTT	CASRASSSRISSYNSPLHF
.	18	TRBV27	TRBJ2-5	TRBD2	TGTGCCAGCAGCCCATTGGGTGCCAGCGGGGGGAACCAAGAGACCCAGTACTTC	CASSPLGASGGNQETQYF
.	17	TRBV19	TRBJ2-2	TRBD2	TGTGCCAGTATAGGACTAGCGGGAGACGTTCACACCGGGGAGCTGTTTTTT	CASIGLAGDVHTGELFF
.	14	TRBV7-9	TRBJ1-2	TRBD1	TGTGCCAGCAGCTTAATGGACAGGGAGGATGGCTACACCTTC	CASSLMDREDGYTF
.	16	TRBV27	TRBJ1-5	.	TGTGCCAGCAGTTACTCGTACGGGGTAAGCAATCAGCCCCAGCATTTT	CASSYSYGVSNQPQHF
.	16	TRBV19	TRBJ2-3	TRBD2	TGTGCCAGTAGGCCCAGGCTAGCGGGAAGCACAGATACGCAGTATTTT	CASRPRLAGSTDTQYF
.	17	TRBV9	TRBJ1-3	TRBD1	TGTGCCAGCAGCGACCGGGACAGCTACCTCGATGGAAACACCATATATTTT	CASSDRDSYLDGNTIYF
once	14	TRBV19	TRBJ2-5	.	TGTGCCAGTAGTATAACCAGGGCGAAAGAGACCCAGTACTTC	CASSITRAKETQYF
.	18	TRBV7-9	TRBJ1-1	.	TGTGCCAGCAGCTTACCCCTAGCCAAAAGTAGGATGAACACTGAAGCTTTCTTT	CASSLPLAKSRMNTEAFF
.	15	TRBV9	TRBJ2-1	.	TGTGCCAGCAGCGCGCGGGACAGTGCCCGAAATGAGCAGTTCTTC	CASSARDSARNEQFF
.	13	TRBV9	TRBJ1-2	.	TGTGCCAGCAGCCCCGACAGAAACTATGGCTACACCTTC	CASSPDRNYGYTF
.	15	TRBV12-5	TRBJ1-2	TRBD1	TGTGCTAGTGGTCTCCCACTCCGGGACAGATATGGCTACACCTTC	CASGLPLRDRYGYTF
.	16	TRBV7-9	TRBJ2-4	TRBD2	TGTGCCAGCAGTTTGGGGGGGAGGGTAGCCAAAAACATTCAGTACTTC	CASSLGGRVAKNIQYF
.	14	TRBV4-3	TRBJ2-7	.	TGCGCCAGCAGCCAAGAAGGCGGATCCTACGAGCAGTACTTC	CASSQEGGSYEQYF
.	15	TRBV6-5	TRBJ1-5	TRBD1	TGTGCCAGCAGTACGGGACAGGGTCGCAATCAGCCCCAGCATTTT	CASSTGQGRNQPQHF
.	15	TRBV7-7	TRBJ2-2	TRBD2	TGTGCCAGCAGCTTACTAGCGGGAGGGCCCGGGGAGCTGTTTTTT	CASSLLAGGPGELFF
.	13	TRBV10-2	TRBJ2-5	TRBD2	TGCGCCAGCAAAGAGGGAGGGAGAGAGACCCAGTACTTC	CASKEGGRETQYF
.	14	TRBV28	TRBJ1-5	.	TGTGCCAGCAGTTTAGGCGGTAGCAATCAGCCCCAGCATTTT	CASSLGGSNQPQHF
.	11	TRBV6-5	TRBJ1-3	.	TGTGCCAGCCGAGCTGGAAACACCATATATTTT	CASRAGNTIYF
.	17	TRBV10-3	TRBJ2-1	.	TGTGCCATCAGTGACGGTGGGGCCGGAGGGTCCTACAATGAGCAGTTCTTC	CAISDGGAGGSYNEQFF
.	13	TRBV29-1	TRBJ2-4	.	TGCAGCGTTGAAGAAACGACTGGAGGCATTCAGTACTTC	CSVEETTGGIQYF
.	14	TRBV11-2	TRBJ2-3	.	TGTGCCAGCAGCTTGTCGGGTCGGACAGATACGCAGTATTTT	CASSLSGRTDTQYF
.	14	TRBV14	TRBJ1-4	TRBD1	TGTGCCAGCAGCCAGACAGGGAGGAGTGAAAAACTGTTTTTT	CASSQTGRSEKLFF
.	13	TRBV19	TRBJ2-7	TRBD1	TGTGCCAGTACCCCGACAGGGACCGACGAGCAGTACTTC	CASTPTGTDEQYF
.	18	TRBV5-6	TRBJ2-5	TRBD2	TGTGCCAGCAGCCAACGGTGGTATGGGGGGGGAAGCGGAGAGACCCAGTACTTC	CASSQRWYGGGSGETQYF
.	18	TRBV4-1	TRBJ2-1	.	TGCGCCAGCAGCCAAGCACCGGCTAGCCCTGGTTGGGACAATGAGCAGTTCTTC	CASSQAPASPGWDNEQFF
.	14	TRBV5-4	TRBJ1-2	.	TGTGCCAGCAGCTCACTCCATACTAACTATGGCTACACCTTC	CASSSLHTNYGYTF
.	14	TRBV28	TRBJ1-1	.	TGTGCCAGCAGGCAGGATCAGGGCCCGAGGAAGGCTTTCTTT	CASRQDQGPRKAFF
.	15	TRBV25-1	TRBJ1-5	TRBD1	TGTGCCAGCAGTGGAACAGGGGGCGGAAATCAGCCCCAGCATTTT	CASSGTGGGNQPQHF
.	11	TRBV2	TRBJ2-1	.	TGTGCCAGCAGTCCGTACAATGAGCAGTTCTTC	CASSPYNEQFF
.	16	TRBV9	TRBJ2-2	.	TGTGCCAGCAGCGTAGGGGCGCTTTCGAACACCGGGGAGCTGTTTTTT	CASSVGALSNTGELFF
.	14	TRBV30	TRBJ2-6	.	TGTGCCTGGACCACAGGGTACGGGGCCAACGTCCTGACTTTC	CAWTTGYGANVLTF
.	14	TRBV7-9	TRBJ1-4	.	TGTGCCAGCAGCTTAGTAACAGGGAATGAAAAACTGTTTTTT	CASSLVTGNEKLFF
.	14	TRBV25-1	TRBJ1-1	.	TGTGCCAGCAGTCCCCGGTTGGTAGCCGCTGAAGCTTTCTTT	CASSPRLVAAEAFF
.	16	TRBV25-1	TRBJ2-5	TRBD2	TGTGCCAGCAGTGATCCAGGCGCAGCGGGAGTAGAGACCCAGTACTTC	CASSDPGAAGVETQYF